The 29 T cell receptor beta chains below were found in one sample sequenced in a study of T-cell reconstitution after alpha-beta-depleted transplantation in children. It was with unique molecular identifiers that the TCRbeta library was prepared. TCRdb reprocessed the PCR reads with MiXCR, giving one entry per CDR3 protein. The sample has 800,000 to 1,000,000 distinct CDR3 sequences, roughly 29% seen once; the top ten hold 28%. This sample comprised PBMCs, mostly from graft donor cells, obtained 360 days after TCRalphabeta/CD19-depleted stem cell transplant. The receptors derive from a boy under three years old who had a stem cell transplant for SCID, so the T cells may come from the graft donor.

The V call is TRBV4-1, the J call TRBJ1-5; unclear D gene. The V end lost 1 base, the J end lost 2 bases, and 12 bases lay between the germline ends. CDR3 size: 16 residues. Germline lookup yields CDR1 MGHRA and CDR2 YSYEKL. CDR3 residues: CASSQVLPAGNQPQHF. The CDR3 nucleotides are TGCGCCAGCAGCCAAGTTCTACCGGCTGGCAATCAGCCCCAGCATTTT.

The V call is TRBV5-1, the J call TRBJ1-4; D uncertain. V was pared by 6 bases and J by 5 bases, with 14 bases between. Germline values: CDR1 SGHRS, CDR2 YFSETQ. The CDR3 runs 14 residues. CDR3 nucleotides: TGCGCCAGCATATCGGGCGAACAAAATGAAAAACTGTTTTTT. Translating gives CASISGEQNEKLFF.

This clonotype turned up a few times. The J gene is TRBJ2-1, the V gene TRBV19; 12 bases map to TRBD2. The CDR3 is 15 residues long. V lost 6 bases and J lost 6; bases outside the gene matches: 6. In germline, CDR1 is LNHDA, CDR2 SQIVND (reference sequence). As DNA, the CDR3 is TGTGCCAGTAGCAAACTAGCGGGGGGCCTCAATGAGCAGTTCTTC. Its protein product is CASSKLAGGLNEQFF.

This clonotype was seen many times. The rearrangement links TRBV28 to TRBJ1-1, with TRBD1 matching over 9 bases. The CDR3 spans 15 residues. Germline CDR1 MDHEN, CDR2 SYDVKM. Trimming took 7 bases from V and 0 from J; bases not matched to a gene: 6. The CDR3 sequence: CASTTGGVLNTEAFF. The CDR3 DNA follows: TGTGCCAGCACCACAGGGGGCGTGTTGAACACTGAAGCTTTCTTT.

The rearrangement joins TRBV7-9 to TRBJ2-1; D remains unclear. Between the trimmed V and J ends, which lost 6 bases and 7 bases, there was a span of 10 bases. Germline loops: CDR1 SEHNR, CDR2 FQNEAQ (reference sequence). The length of the CDR3 is 12 residues. CDR3 region: CASRSYENEQFF. CDR3 DNA sequence: TGTGCCAGCAGGTCCTATGAAAATGAGCAGTTCTTC.

This clonotype was observed a few times. The chain combines TRBV12-3 or TRBV12-4 with TRBJ2-7; tentatively, D is TRBD2 (7 bases). Trimming pared 2 bases from V and 0 bases from J, leaving 11 bases between. The CDR3 consists of 15 residues. CDR3 DNA sequence: TGTGCCAGCAGTTTACGGCGGGGGCCCTCCTACGAGCAGTACTTC. It is translated as CASSLRRGPSYEQYF.

This clonotype showed up many times. The rearrangement joins TRBV14 to TRBJ2-2; D remains unclear. Germline loops: CDR1 SGHDN, CDR2 FVKESK. This CDR3 is 12 amino acids long. Trimming removed 3 bases from V and 5 bases from J, with 4 bases in between. The CDR3 loop reads CASSQLTGELFF. In DNA, the CDR3 is TGTGCCAGCAGCCAGCTAACCGGGGAGCTGTTTTTT.

The rearrangement joins TRBV28 to TRBJ2-1, with 7 bases lining up with TRBD1. Germline V gene data show CDR1 as MDHEN and CDR2 as SYDVKM. This CDR3 has 12 amino acids. V gave up 4 bases and J gave up 13 bases; unmatched junction bases: 7. CDR3 nucleotide sequence: TGTGCCAGCAGTTCCGGGACAGTGTCCCAGTTCTTC. Translated, it gives CASSSGTVSQFF.

This clonotype was seen more than once but under ten times. The chain links TRBV28 to TRBJ2-7; D remains ambiguous. This CDR3 is built from 12 residues. Germline lookup yields CDR1 MDHEN and CDR2 SYDVKM. Trimming pared 6 bases from V and 6 bases from J, leaving 12 bases between. The DNA for the CDR3 is TGTGCCAGCAGACCCTCTCTCGGCGAGCAGTACTTC. Residues: CASRPSLGEQYF. Together with reference TRBV28 and TRBJ2-7, the CDR3 gives the full variable domain: DVKVTQSSRYLVKRTGEKVFLECVQDMDHENMFWYRQDPGLGLRLIYFSYDVKMKEKGDIPEGYSVSREKKERFSLILESASTNQTSMYLCASRPSLGEQYFGPGTRLTVT.

The gene calls are TRBV7-8 and TRBJ2-7, with D perhaps TRBD1 (5 bases). The germline gives CDR1 SGHVS, CDR2 FQNEAQ. The germline V and J ends were trimmed by 2 bases and 3 bases, with 11 bases remaining between them. The CDR3 length is 14 residues. This chain's CDR3 is CASSLYPQGYEQYF. The CDR3 DNA reads TGTGCCAGCAGCTTATACCCTCAGGGCTACGAGCAGTACTTC.

The chain carries TRBV11-2 and TRBJ2-5; TRBD2 is a possible D gene (8 bases). Per the germline V gene, CDR1 is SGHAT and CDR2 is FQNNGV. Between the trimmed V and J ends, which lost 0 bases and 3 bases, there was a span of 20 bases. The CDR3 consists of 18 residues. The DNA for the CDR3 is TGTGCCAGCAGCTTAGATCGGGAGGGGGCGATTAACGAAGAGACCCAGTACTTC. As protein: CASSLDREGAINEETQYF.

The chain links TRBV12-3 or TRBV12-4 to TRBJ2-1, with a tentative D call TRBD2 (6 bases). V was trimmed by 5 bases and J by 4 bases, leaving 18 bases between them. The CDR3 has 16 residues. CDR3 nucleotide sequence: TGTGCCAGCAGTCCCGGGGGTAGGCCCTTTTACAATGAGCAGTTCTTC. This gives the protein CASSPGGRPFYNEQFF.

This chain joins TRBV28 and TRBJ1-6; a weak D match, TRBD1 (6 bases). Germline lookup yields CDR1 MDHEN and CDR2 SYDVKM. The CDR3 covers 16 residues. V lost 3 bases, J lost 8 bases, and 17 bases lay in between. This CDR3 is CASSFDKQGGDSPLHF. CDR3 nucleotide sequence: TGTGCCAGCAGTTTCGACAAACAGGGAGGGGATTCACCCCTCCACTTT. The full variable domain, rest sourced from reference TRBV28 and TRBJ1-6, is DVKVTQSSRYLVKRTGEKVFLECVQDMDHENMFWYRQDPGLGLRLIYFSYDVKMKEKGDIPEGYSVSREKKERFSLILESASTNQTSMYLCASSFDKQGGDSPLHFGNGTRLTVT.

In this sample, this clonotype turned up once. The chain carries TRBV10-3 and TRBJ2-5, with TRBD1 matching over 8 bases. V dropped 5 bases and J dropped 4; count of bases not matched to a gene: 6. Germline CDR1 and CDR2: ENHRY and SYGVKD. The CDR3 runs 14 residues. This CDR3 is CAISPGQGRETQYF. In DNA, the CDR3 is TGTGCCATCAGTCCAGGACAGGGACGAGAGACCCAGTACTTC.

This clonotype was seen a handful of times. V gene TRBV4-2 combines with J gene TRBJ2-5; 12 bases match TRBD2. This CDR3 contains 19 residues. CDR1 LGHNA and CDR2 YNFKEQ come from the germline V gene. The V segment lost 1 base and the J segment 2 bases; nucleotides outside the gene matches: 11. The CDR3 reads CASSQVGTSGGSFQETQYF. CDR3 bases: TGTGCCAGCAGCCAAGTCGGCACTAGCGGGGGGTCTTTTCAAGAGACCCAGTACTTC.

This clonotype occurred many times. The chain employs TRBV6-5 and TRBJ1-1; the D is unclear. The CDR3 loop spans 14 amino acids. The V end was cut by 0 bases, the J end by 2 bases, with 7 bases between. The germline V gene encodes CDR1 MNHEY and CDR2 SVGAGI. The chain's CDR3 is CASSYSDVNTEAFF. The DNA of the CDR3 is TGTGCCAGCAGTTACTCCGACGTCAACACTGAAGCTTTCTTT.

This clonotype was picked up a small number of times. V is TRBV27 and J is TRBJ2-3, with D tentatively TRBD2 (6 bases). Germline V lookup: CDR1 MNHEY, CDR2 SMNVEV (reference sequence). This CDR3 has 14 amino acids. V was cut by 1 base and J by 6 bases, with 11 bases left in between. The CDR3 DNA reads as TGTGCCAGCAGTTTATTCCCTAGCGTCGATACGCAGTATTTT. It specifies CASSLFPSVDTQYF.

The gene calls are TRBV2 and TRBJ1-4; TRBD1 is a possible D gene (5 bases). Germline assignment: CDR1 SNHLY and CDR2 FYNNEI. This CDR3 contains 15 residues. The V and J ends lost 8 bases and 0 bases respectively, with 13 bases between them. This chain's CDR3 is CASDGGVATNEKLFF. CDR3 coding DNA: TGTGCCAGCGATGGAGGGGTCGCAACTAATGAAAAACTGTTTTTT.

V and J are TRBV5-1 and TRBJ2-7, with a possible D match to TRBD1 (5 bases). This CDR3 is 16 amino acids long. The V gene's germline CDR1 is SGHRS and CDR2 YFSETQ. The V gene lost 0 bases and the J gene lost 2 bases, with 15 bases spanning the gap. CDR3 sequence reads: CASSLGTGVKPYEQYF. The CDR3 bases are TGCGCCAGCAGCTTGGGCACAGGAGTAAAACCCTACGAGCAGTACTTC.

This clonotype was observed a few times. The chain recombines TRBV28 with TRBJ2-7; D gene ambiguous. This CDR3 comprises 14 residues. The V and J ends lost 5 bases and 0 bases respectively, with 11 bases between them. Germline V lookup: CDR1 MDHEN, CDR2 SYDVKM. CDR3 in amino acids: CASSRRRLSYEQYF. In nucleotides, the CDR3 is TGTGCCAGCAGTCGTCGGCGGCTCTCCTACGAGCAGTACTTC.

This clonotype was picked up a small number of times. The chain employs TRBV20-1 and TRBJ2-1, with D perhaps TRBD2 (6 bases). V lost 6 bases, J lost 0 bases, and 15 bases lay in between. CDR1 is DFQATT, CDR2 SNEGSKA, per germline (reference sequence). The CDR3 totals 15 residues. CDR3 amino acids: CSALMDGSSYNEQFF. The CDR3 region has the DNA TGCAGTGCCCTAATGGACGGGAGCTCCTACAATGAGCAGTTCTTC.

A few counts support this clonotype. The chain combines TRBV28 with TRBJ2-6; 7 nucleotides align to TRBD1. Losses at the gene ends were 3 bases for V and 4 bases for J; bases not matched to a gene: 3. This CDR3 has 15 residues. Germline CDR1 is MDHEN and CDR2 is SYDVKM. CDR3 in amino acids: CASSFDRVGANVLTF. CDR3 sequence (DNA): TGTGCCAGCAGTTTCGACAGGGTCGGGGCCAACGTCCTGACTTTC.

The gene calls are TRBV15 and TRBJ2-7, with TRBD1 matching over 7 bases. The V segment lost 1 base and the J segment 2 bases; nucleotides outside the gene matches: 5. CDR3 length equals 15 residues. From germline, CDR1 is LNHNV and CDR2 YYDKDF (reference sequence). The CDR3 loop is CATSRGPGQTYEQYF. CDR3 in DNA: TGTGCCACCAGCAGAGGACCGGGACAGACCTACGAGCAGTACTTC.

This clonotype was recorded a few times. V is TRBV18 and J is TRBJ2-5, with a weak D call TRBD2 (6 bases). CDR3 size: 16 residues. Germline values: CDR1 KGHSH, CDR2 LQKENI. Trimming stripped 2 bases from V and 4 bases from J, with 17 bases between. CDR3 in DNA: TGTGCCAGCTCACCAATTGGAGGGTTCGAGAGAGAGACCCAGTACTTC. Translated: CASSPIGGFERETQYF.

This clonotype was detected a few times. This sequence joins TRBV4-1 and TRBJ2-3, with 10 bases aligning to TRBD2. Looked up from germline, CDR1 is MGHRA and CDR2 is YSYEKL. CDR3 size: 15 residues. Germline trimming cut 4 bases from V and 4 bases from J; bases unmatched to any gene: 5. CDR3 coding DNA: TGCGCCAGCAGCCTACCTAGCGGGGGTTCAGATACGCAGTATTTT. The encoded protein is CASSLPSGGSDTQYF.

With respect to this clonotype: An end of the junction does not agree with germline; a read error may underlie this. This chain connects TRBV4-3 to TRBJ2-1, with 8 bases aligning to TRBD2. Germline V gene lookup returns CDR1 LGHNA and CDR2 YSLEER. The CDR3 sequence is 12 residues long. CDR3: CASSPMRGDLVF. CDR3 nucleotides: TGCGCCAGCAGCCCCATGCGGGGGGATTTGGTCTTC.

This clonotype showed up just a few times. The V and J genes are TRBV4-1 and TRBJ1-4; D is undetermined. Trimming stripped 4 bases from V and 7 bases from J, with 10 bases between. The CDR3 has 13 residues. Germline V lookup: CDR1 MGHRA, CDR2 YSYEKL. CDR3 bases: TGCGCCAGCAGCCCTCGGTCTCTTGAAAAACTGTTTTTT. Encoded protein: CASSPRSLEKLFF.

This clonotype has a count of ten or more. The rearrangement uses TRBV6-1 and TRBJ1-5, with a weak D call TRBD1 (5 bases). This CDR3 region has 14 residues. V lost 3 bases and J 7 bases, leaving 13 bases between the germline ends. The germline V gene encodes CDR1 MNHNS and CDR2 SASEGT. The CDR3 loop is CASSEGGRGQPQHF. Here the CDR3 DNA reads TGTGCCAGCAGTGAGGGGGGGAGAGGGCAGCCCCAGCATTTT.

This clonotype turned up a few times. The V and J genes are TRBV4-1 and TRBJ2-3, with TRBD2 matching 12 bases. The V gene's germline CDR1 is MGHRA and CDR2 YSYEKL. With 6 bases clipped from V and 1 base from J, the junction kept 2 bases outside the gene matches. The CDR3 spans 15 residues. In DNA form, the CDR3 reads TGCGCCAGCAGAAGGACTAGCGGGGGCACAGATACGCAGTATTTT. Residues: CASRRTSGGTDTQYF.